The 23 T cell receptor beta chains below all came from one sample that was sequenced in a study of Tregs in tolerant kidney transplant recipients. The repertoire was sequenced with immunoSEQ multiplex PCR; TCRdb's copy has only in-frame clones and lacks some. The data show tens of thousands of clones, with roughly 89% seen just once and around 0.7% held by the top ten. Specimen: Tregs from blood. Every receptor here comes from a human donor in good health.

This chain connects TRBV7-9 to TRBJ2-1; 9 positions match TRBD2. This CDR3 comprises 16 residues. Losses at the gene ends were 1 base for V and 4 bases for J; bases not matched to a gene: 5. Germline CDR1 reads SEHNR; CDR2 reads FQNEAQ (reference sequence). CDR3 protein: CASSLEGTSPYNEQFF. The DNA of the CDR3 is TGTGCCAGCAGCTTAGAGGGGACTAGCCCATACAATGAGCAGTTCTTC.

The chain uses TRBV7-9 and TRBJ2-7, with D unclear. Deletions cut 7 bases from V and 0 bases from J, with 16 bases between. This CDR3 is 15 amino acids long. Germline-derived CDR1 and CDR2 are SEHNR and FQNEAQ (reference sequence). The CDR3 here is CASTQAEHNSYEQYF. The CDR3 region has the DNA TGTGCCAGCACCCAGGCGGAGCACAACTCCTACGAGCAGTACTTC.

V is TRBV6-1 and J is TRBJ2-5; D is unclear. The DNA end favors TRBJ2-7, so the J call may be wrong. The germline CDR1 and CDR2 sequences are MNHNS and SASEGT. CDR3 length: 11 amino acids. The CDR3 sequence is CASSEWVEQYF. The CDR3 DNA reads TGTGCCAGCAGTGAATGGGTCGAGCAGTACTTC.

J is TRBJ2-7 and V is TRBV11-3, with 8 positions matching TRBD1. V dropped 3 bases and J dropped 3; count of bases not matched to a gene: 1. Germline CDR1 is SGHNT and CDR2 is YENEEA. This CDR3 is 13 amino acids long. CDR3 nucleotide sequence: TGTGCCAGCAGCTTGGGACAGGACTACGAGCAGTACTTC. This gives the protein CASSLGQDYEQYF.

V and J are TRBV18 and TRBJ2-3; 12 bases map to TRBD2. The length of the CDR3 is 17 residues. J lost 6 bases, V lost 3 bases, and 10 bases had no gene match. Per germline, CDR1 KGHSH and CDR2 LQKENI. Here the CDR3 reads CASSPLAPSGGEDTQYF. The CDR3 bases are TGTGCCAGCTCACCCCTAGCGCCTAGCGGGGGGGAGGATACGCAGTATTTT.

V and J are TRBV5-6 and TRBJ1-1; D gene unclear. V was cut by 4 bases and J by 0 bases, with 7 bases left in between. The CDR3 extends over 13 amino acids. CDR1 is SGHDT, CDR2 YYEEEE, per germline. The CDR3 nucleotides read TGTGCCAGCAGCCGGGCGATGAACACTGAAGCTTTCTTT. This codes for CASSRAMNTEAFF.

The chain recombines TRBV11-2 with TRBJ2-7; 10 nucleotides agree with TRBD2. Germline V gives CDR1 SGHAT, CDR2 FQNNGV. J gave up 0 bases and V 5 bases, and 4 bases lay outside the gene matches. This CDR3 is built from 15 residues. The CDR3 is CASSPSGGLSYEQYF. CDR3 sequence (DNA): TGTGCCAGCAGCCCTAGCGGGGGCCTCTCCTACGAGCAGTACTTC.

The V call is TRBV6-1, the J call TRBJ2-5; no clear D. The CDR3 runs to 13 residues. V was shortened by 8 bases and J by 2 bases, with 12 bases between the two germline ends. Per germline, CDR1 MNHNS and CDR2 SASEGT. The CDR3 bases are TGTGCCAGCCGGTTGAGGAATCAAGAGACCCAGTACTTC. It encodes CASRLRNQETQYF.

The chain has TRBV5-1 and TRBJ2-7; D ambiguous. CDR3 length: 14 amino acids. Germline V gene sequence: CDR1 SGHRS, CDR2 YFSETQ. The V and J ends lost 0 bases and 2 bases respectively, with 9 bases between them. CDR3 loop: CASSLVPVTYEQYF. DNA of the CDR3: TGCGCCAGCAGCTTGGTTCCGGTAACCTACGAGCAGTACTTC.

The CDR3 here is CASSIKAGGPEEQYF. CDR3 in DNA: TGTGCCAGTAGTATAAAGGCGGGAGGGCCGGAGGAGCAGTACTTC. The rearrangement links TRBV19 to TRBJ2-7; 9 nucleotides line up with TRBD2. CDR1 LNHDA and CDR2 SQIVND come from the germline V gene (reference sequence). The junction had 9 bases not matched to a gene; V was cut back by 2 bases and J by 7 bases. The CDR3 loop spans 15 amino acids.

The rearrangement uses TRBV4-1 and TRBJ2-6; D is possibly TRBD1 or TRBD2 (6 bases each). There are 17 residues in the CDR3. Trimming took 4 bases from V and 4 from J, leaving 17 bases between them. Germline V gives CDR1 MGHRA, CDR2 YSYEKL. CDR3 sequence: CASSLQRGAGGANVLTF. DNA of the CDR3: TGCGCCAGCAGCCTTCAGAGGGGGGCGGGAGGGGCCAACGTCCTGACTTTC.

The rearrangement links TRBV10-3 to TRBJ2-7; the D gene is possibly TRBD1 (6 bases). The CDR3 sequence is 15 residues long. V lost 2 bases, J lost 1 base, and 12 bases lay in between. Germline V lookup: CDR1 ENHRY, CDR2 SYGVKD. The CDR3 DNA is TGTGCCATCAGTGAGAGGGGGACGCTGTCCTACGAGCAGTACTTC. The encoded protein is CAISERGTLSYEQYF.

The rearrangement links TRBV23-1 to TRBJ1-1, with D perhaps matching TRBD1 (5 bases). TRBV23-1 falls under the ORF class, with uncertain function. There are 12 residues in the CDR3. The ends were cut back, 6 bases at V and 6 bases at J, with 11 bases in the middle. The CDR3 nucleotides are TGCGCCAGCAGGCGGGGGTTGGCTGAAGCTTTCTTT. Protein sequence: CASRRGLAEAFF.

This clone has a single count. V is TRBV7-9 and J is TRBJ2-4; D is unresolved. Germline CDR1 reads SEHNR; CDR2 reads FQNEAQ (reference sequence). The V end lost 5 bases, the J end lost 4 bases, and 15 bases lay between the germline ends. CDR3 size: 15 residues. The CDR3 sequence is CASSPASLEKNIQYF. The CDR3 coding sequence is TGTGCCAGCAGCCCCGCGTCGTTGGAGAAAAACATTCAGTACTTC. The whole variable domain, filled in from reference TRBV7-9 and TRBJ2-4, reads DTGVSQNPRHKITKRGQNVTFRCDPISEHNRLYWYRQTLGQGPEFLTYFQNEAQLEKSRLLSDRFSAERPKGSFSTLEIQRTEQGDSAMYLCASSPASLEKNIQYFGAGTRLSVL.

This clone occurred once. V is TRBV21-1 and J is TRBJ1-4. TRBV21-1 is a pseudogene segment. This CDR3 is 18 amino acids long. The CDR3 sequence is CASSTVVGYKVHNEKLFF. CDR3 nucleotide sequence: TGTGCCAGCAGTACTGTGGTAGGCTACAAGGTGCATAATGAAAAACTGTTTTTT.

This clone was detected once. The rearrangement uses TRBV5-6 and TRBJ1-6, with no clear D. Germline CDR1 reads SGHDT; CDR2 reads YYEEEE. This CDR3 region has 14 residues. The V end was cut by 0 bases, the J end by 11 bases, with 12 bases between. The CDR3 loop is CASSLVDETTPLHF. The DNA for the CDR3 is TGTGCCAGCAGCTTGGTGGACGAAACAACACCCCTCCACTTT.

The V gene is TRBV27, the J gene TRBJ2-7, with 7 bases aligning to TRBD1. Germline assignment: CDR1 MNHEY and CDR2 SMNVEV (reference sequence). Trimming removed 3 bases from V and 3 bases from J; junction bases left unmatched: 5. The CDR3 is 14 amino acids. Here the CDR3 DNA reads TGTGCCAGCAGTTTGGACAGGCGCCTCTACGAGCAGTACTTC. Residues: CASSLDRRLYEQYF.

The count of this clone is one. The rearrangement uses TRBV5-1 and TRBJ2-7, with no clear D. Trimming stripped 0 bases from V and 7 bases from J, with 14 bases between. Germline CDR1 SGHRS, CDR2 YFSETQ. The CDR3 loop spans 14 amino acids. Here the CDR3 reads CASSLELGNREQYF. The CDR3 nucleotides read TGCGCCAGCAGCTTGGAACTGGGAAATCGAGAGCAGTACTTC.

The CDR3 sequence: CASRGVGVQETQYF. CDR3 DNA: TGTGCCAGCAGGGGGGTGGGCGTCCAAGAGACCCAGTACTTC. The rearrangement uses TRBV6-1 and TRBJ2-5; the D gene could be TRBD1 or TRBD2 (5 bases each). CDR1 MNHNS and CDR2 SASEGT come from the germline V gene. The CDR3 length is 14 residues. V was trimmed by 6 bases and J by 1 base, leaving 12 bases between them.

The genes are TRBV5-4 and TRBJ2-2; the match to TRBD1 covers 7 bases. This CDR3 has 16 amino acids. The V gene end was trimmed by 4 bases and the J gene end by 0 bases; junction bases not matched to a gene: 6. Germline CDR1 is SGHNT and CDR2 is YYREEE (reference sequence). CDR3 residues: CASSLRGQANTGELFF. DNA of the CDR3: TGTGCCAGCAGCCTAAGGGGGCAAGCGAACACCGGGGAGCTGTTTTTT.

The chain combines TRBV15 with TRBJ2-3; 8 bases agree with TRBD1. The CDR3 contains 18 residues. V gave up 2 bases and J gave up 0 bases; unmatched junction bases: 10. Germline CDR1 and CDR2: LNHNV and YYDKDF (reference sequence). CDR3 sequence reads: CATSRLWGRTGSTDTQYF. In DNA, the CDR3 is TGTGCCACCAGCAGACTCTGGGGCCGGACAGGGAGCACAGATACGCAGTATTTT.

This chain connects TRBV5-8 to TRBJ2-3, with D possibly matching TRBD1 (6 bases). The CDR3 is made up of 16 amino acids. Per the germline V gene, CDR1 is SGHTS and CDR2 is YDEGEE. V dropped 4 bases and J dropped 2 bases, with 17 bases sitting between them. The CDR3 here is CASSVTGTYFTDTQYF. CDR3 bases: TGTGCCAGCAGCGTTACCGGGACATACTTCACAGATACGCAGTATTTT.

The V and J genes are TRBV5-1 and TRBJ2-1; 7 positions agree with TRBD2. The CDR3 covers 17 residues. Germline V gene data show CDR1 as SGHRS and CDR2 as YFSETQ. J was trimmed by 2 bases and V by 3 bases; bases with no gene match: 11. CDR3 in amino acids: CASSWEPGGEPYNEQFF. CDR3 in DNA: TGCGCCAGCAGCTGGGAGCCGGGGGGTGAACCCTACAATGAGCAGTTCTTC.